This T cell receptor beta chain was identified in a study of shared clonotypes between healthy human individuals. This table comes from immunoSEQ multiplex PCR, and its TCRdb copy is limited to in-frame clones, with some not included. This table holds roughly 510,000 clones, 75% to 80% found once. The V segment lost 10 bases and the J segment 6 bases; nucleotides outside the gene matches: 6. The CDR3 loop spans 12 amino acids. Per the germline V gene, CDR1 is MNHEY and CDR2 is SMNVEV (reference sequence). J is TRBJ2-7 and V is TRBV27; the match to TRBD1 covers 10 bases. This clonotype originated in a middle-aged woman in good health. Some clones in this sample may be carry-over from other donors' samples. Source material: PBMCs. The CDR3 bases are TGTGCCACCGGGACAGGGGCTCGCGAGCAGTACTTC. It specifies CATGTGAREQYF.